The clone carrying this T cell receptor beta chain was recorded a few times. The antigen is unknown. Via MiXCR, TCRdb re-called the 5' RACE reads, giving one row per CDR3 protein. The sample has some 65,000 distinct CDR3 sequences; 16% are singletons. This entry comes from a study of T-cell memory formation after mild COVID-19. Study context: In these data, TCR clusters were largely donor specific.

Whole-study results and caveats: Mainly CM and EM harbored the contracting CD4+ clones; mainly EMRA harbored the CD8+ ones. Some SARS-CoV-2-responding clones were already detected in memory before infection. For second-wave clones that peaked at day 37, SARS-CoV-2 specificity went unverified.

The V segment lost 4 bases and the J segment 1 base; nucleotides outside the gene matches: 8. CDR1 is SGDLS and CDR2 is YYNGEE in the germline V gene. The CDR3 extends over 16 amino acids. The genes are TRBV9 and TRBJ2-7, with 10 bases that match TRBD1. Sequencing was done on a sample of PBMCs or a T cell subset sorted from them (not recorded which). The receptor was isolated from an adult woman who had mild COVID-19 (a few samples of this study predate the infection). Cell type and time point are not known. The CDR3 here is CASSPPTGGFSYEQYF. CDR3 in DNA: TGTGCCAGCAGCCCTCCGACAGGGGGCTTTTCCTACGAGCAGTACTTC.